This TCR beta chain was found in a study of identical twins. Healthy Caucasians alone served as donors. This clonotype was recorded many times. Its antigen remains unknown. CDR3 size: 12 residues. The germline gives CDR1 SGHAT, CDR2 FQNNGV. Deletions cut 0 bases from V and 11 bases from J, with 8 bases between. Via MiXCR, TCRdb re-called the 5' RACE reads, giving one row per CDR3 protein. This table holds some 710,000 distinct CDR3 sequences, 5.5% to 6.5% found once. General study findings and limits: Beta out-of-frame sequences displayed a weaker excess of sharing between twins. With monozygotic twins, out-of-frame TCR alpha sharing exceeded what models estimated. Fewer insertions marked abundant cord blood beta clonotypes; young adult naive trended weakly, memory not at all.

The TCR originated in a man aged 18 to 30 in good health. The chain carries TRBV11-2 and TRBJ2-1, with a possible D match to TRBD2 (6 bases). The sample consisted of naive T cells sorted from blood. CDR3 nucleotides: TGTGCCAGCAGCTTAGATCGCGGGAAGCAGTTCTTC. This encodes CASSLDRGKQFF.